The 11 T cell receptor beta chains below were found in one sample sequenced in a study of vaccination effects on CD4 cells after COVID-19. Antigen-specific CD4+ T cells were expanded with viral peptide pools in the ViraFEST assay before sequencing. Isolation of CD4+ T cells took place after ten to eleven days of culture. People in the vaccine group had not been infected with SARS-CoV-2 before, and their nucleocapsid antibodies were negative. Produced via immunoSEQ multiplex PCR; TCRdb's table is partial and in-frame only. This sample has approximately 30,000 clones, with approximately 70% found just once. These receptors' antigens are unknown. The starting material was CD4+ T cells from PBMCs cultured with HCoV-NL63 spike peptides, obtained before COVID-19 vaccination. The receptors were sampled from a human donor who received a COVID-19 vaccine.

This CDR3 is CAISESGGLAGYLTQYF. For the CDR3, the DNA is TGTGCCATCAGTGAGTCGGGAGGACTAGCGGGATATCTGACGCAGTATTTT. This chain uses TRBV10-3 with TRBJ2-3; TRBD2 agrees at 12 bases. With 0 bases clipped from V and 9 bases from J, the junction kept 10 bases outside the gene matches. This CDR3 spans 17 amino acids. The germline gives CDR1 ENHRY, CDR2 SYGVKD.

The V call is TRBV30, the J call TRBJ1-5, with D uncertain. The CDR3 is 13 amino acids. The V end lost 3 bases, the J end lost 0 bases, and 6 bases lay between the germline ends. Germline CDR1 reads GTSNPN; CDR2 reads SVGIG (reference sequence). This chain's CDR3 is CAWSPDSNQPQHF. The CDR3, as DNA: TGTGCCTGGAGCCCGGATAGCAATCAGCCCCAGCATTTT. Using reference TRBV30 and TRBJ1-5 for the parts outside the CDR3, the full variable domain is SQTIHQWPATLVQPVGSPLSLECTVEGTSNPNLYWYRQAAGRGLQLLFYSVGIGQISSEVPQNLSASRPQDRQFILSSKKLLLSDSGFYLCAWSPDSNQPQHFGDGTRLSIL.

Only a few counts were recorded for this clone. This chain uses TRBV28 with TRBJ1-1, with 8 positions matching TRBD1. Germline V gene lookup returns CDR1 MDHEN and CDR2 SYDVKM. Trimming cost V 3 bases and J 10 bases; bases outside gene matches: 10. The CDR3 covers 14 residues. CDR3 DNA sequence: TGTGCCAGCAGTTTGGCCCCGACAGGGGTAGGAGCTTTCTTT. This translates into CASSLAPTGVGAFF.

This clone was observed a handful of times. This chain uses TRBV5-1 with TRBJ2-7; D is perhaps TRBD1 or TRBD2 (5 bases each). Trimming stripped 0 bases from V and 10 bases from J, with 14 bases between. The CDR3 consists of 13 residues. CDR1 SGHRS and CDR2 YFSETQ come from the germline V gene. The CDR3 region is CASSLAGTSVQYF. CDR3 coding DNA: TGCGCCAGCAGCTTGGCCGGGACCTCAGTCCAGTACTTC.

This clone appeared once. This rearrangement joins TRBV3-1 (or the pseudogene TRBV3-2) to TRBJ2-5; 11 bases fit TRBD1. Germline-derived CDR1 and CDR2 are LGHDT and YNNKEL (reference sequence). The CDR3 is made up of 17 amino acids. V trimming: 2 bases; J trimming: 4 bases; junction bases outside the gene matches: 9. The CDR3 DNA follows: TGTGCCAGCAGCCAAAGAACCGGGACAGGGGGTGGAGAGACCCAGTACTTC. Protein product: CASSQRTGTGGGETQYF.

This clone appeared once. The chain carries TRBV7-8 and TRBJ2-7; no clear D gene. This CDR3 region has 15 residues. The V and J ends lost 4 bases and 1 base respectively, with 14 bases between them. Germline V gives CDR1 SGHVS, CDR2 FQNEAQ. CDR3 coding DNA: TGTGCCAGCAGCTCCCTGGGTCGCGTTTCCTACGAGCAGTACTTC. It yields the protein CASSSLGRVSYEQYF.

This rearrangement joins TRBV7-2 to TRBJ2-2; TRBD1 aligns across 7 bases. CDR3 length equals 13 residues. V was pared by 8 bases and J by 2 bases, with 2 bases of the junction left unmatched. The germline V gene encodes CDR1 SGHTA and CDR2 FQGNSA. The CDR3 DNA follows: TGTGCCAGCCGGGACAGAAACACCGGGGAGCTGTTTTTT. Translated, it gives CASRDRNTGELFF.

A word on this clone: The sample has other DNA sequences that encode this CDR3 too. The gene calls are TRBV15 and TRBJ2-3; weak D call: TRBD1 (5 bases). Germline CDR1 and CDR2: LNHNV and YYDKDF (reference sequence). This CDR3 is 14 amino acids long. Trimming cost V 0 bases and J 1 base, with 5 bases left between them. The CDR3: CATSRDRGTDTQYF. CDR3 bases: TGTGCCACCAGCAGAGACAGGGGCACAGATACGCAGTATTTT.

This clone was detected only a few times. The CDR3 reads CASSHRILSYEQYF. The CDR3, as DNA: TGTGCCAGCAGCCACAGGATACTTTCCTACGAGCAGTACTTC. The chain is built from TRBV7-6 and TRBJ2-7; the D gene is possibly TRBD1 (5 bases). The length of the CDR3 is 14 residues. Trimming stripped 5 bases from V and 1 base from J, with 12 bases between. The germline gives CDR1 SGHVS, CDR2 FNYEAQ.

This chain uses TRBV30 with TRBJ1-6; 11 bases map to TRBD1. V was clipped by 0 bases and J by 9 bases; unmatched bases: 4. From germline, CDR1 is GTSNPN and CDR2 SVGIG (reference sequence). This CDR3 is 15 amino acids long. CDR3 DNA sequence: TGTGCCTGGAGTGTAACCGGGACAGGGGGTTCACCCCTCCACTTT. This encodes CAWSVTGTGGSPLHF.

The gene calls are TRBV29-1 and TRBJ2-3, with 10 bases that match TRBD1. Germline-derived CDR1 and CDR2 are SQVTM and ANQGSEA. The CDR3 extends over 13 amino acids. V was clipped by 6 bases and J by 2 bases; unmatched bases: 2. The CDR3 sequence is CSVGQGHTDTQYF. CDR3 bases: TGCAGCGTGGGACAGGGGCACACAGATACGCAGTATTTT.